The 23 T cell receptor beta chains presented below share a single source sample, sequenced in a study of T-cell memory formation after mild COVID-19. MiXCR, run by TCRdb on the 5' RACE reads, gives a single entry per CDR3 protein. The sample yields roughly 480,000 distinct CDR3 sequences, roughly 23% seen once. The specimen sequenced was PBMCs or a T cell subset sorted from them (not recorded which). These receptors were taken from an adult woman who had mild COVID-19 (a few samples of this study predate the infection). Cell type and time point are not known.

CDR3 loop: CASSNPGTGGDEQYF. Here the CDR3 DNA reads TGTGCCAGCAGTAACCCCGGGACAGGGGGGGACGAGCAGTACTTC. The chain recombines TRBV6-1 with TRBJ2-7, with 11 bases lining up with TRBD1. The CDR3 covers 15 residues. Germline V gene lookup returns CDR1 MNHNS and CDR2 SASEGT. The J segment lost 5 bases and the V segment lost 5 bases, leaving 8 bases of the junction unmatched.

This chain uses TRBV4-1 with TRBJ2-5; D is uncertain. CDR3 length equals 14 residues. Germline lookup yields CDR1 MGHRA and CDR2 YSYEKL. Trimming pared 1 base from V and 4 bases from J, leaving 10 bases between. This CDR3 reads CASSQVQDGETQYF. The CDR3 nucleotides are TGCGCCAGCAGCCAAGTCCAGGACGGAGAGACCCAGTACTTC.

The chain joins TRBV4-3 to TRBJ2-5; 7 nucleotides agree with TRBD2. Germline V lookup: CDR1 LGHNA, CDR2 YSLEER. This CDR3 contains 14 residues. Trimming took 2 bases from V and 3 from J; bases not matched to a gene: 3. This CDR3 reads CASSQLSGEETQYF. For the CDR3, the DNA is TGCGCCAGCAGCCAACTGAGCGGGGAAGAGACCCAGTACTTC.

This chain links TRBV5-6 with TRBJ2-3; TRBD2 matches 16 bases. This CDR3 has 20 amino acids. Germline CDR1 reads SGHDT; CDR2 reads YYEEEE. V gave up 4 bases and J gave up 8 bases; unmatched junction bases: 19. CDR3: CASSTRSGLAGGRPAGTQYF. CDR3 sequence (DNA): TGTGCCAGCAGCACCCGGTCGGGACTAGCGGGGGGGCGCCCCGCGGGTACGCAGTATTTT.

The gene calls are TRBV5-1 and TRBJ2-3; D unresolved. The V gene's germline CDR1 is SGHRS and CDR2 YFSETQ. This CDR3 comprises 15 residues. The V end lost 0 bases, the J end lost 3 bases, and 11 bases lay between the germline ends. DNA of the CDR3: TGCGCCAGCAGCTTGGAGGTACGGAGTACAGATACGCAGTATTTT. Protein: CASSLEVRSTDTQYF. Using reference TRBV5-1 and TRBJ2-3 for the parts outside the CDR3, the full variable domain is KAGVTQTPRYLIKTRGQQVTLSCSPISGHRSVSWYQQTPGQGLQFLFEYFSETQRNKGNFPGRFSGRQFSNSRSEMNVSTLELGDSALYLCASSLEVRSTDTQYFGPGTRLTVL.

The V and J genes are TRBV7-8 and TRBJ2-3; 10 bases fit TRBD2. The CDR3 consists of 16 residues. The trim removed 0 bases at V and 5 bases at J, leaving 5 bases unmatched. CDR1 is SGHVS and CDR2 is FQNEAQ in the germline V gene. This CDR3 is CASSLAASGGQDTQYF. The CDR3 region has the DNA TGTGCCAGCAGCTTAGCCGCTAGCGGGGGACAAGATACGCAGTATTTT.

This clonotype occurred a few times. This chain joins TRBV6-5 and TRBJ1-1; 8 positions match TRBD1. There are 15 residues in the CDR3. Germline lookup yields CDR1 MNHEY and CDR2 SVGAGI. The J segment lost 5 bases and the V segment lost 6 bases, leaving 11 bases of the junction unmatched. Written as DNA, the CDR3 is TGTGCCAGCAGGATGACAGGGGTTCACCCGACTGAAGCTTTCTTT. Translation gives CASRMTGVHPTEAFF.

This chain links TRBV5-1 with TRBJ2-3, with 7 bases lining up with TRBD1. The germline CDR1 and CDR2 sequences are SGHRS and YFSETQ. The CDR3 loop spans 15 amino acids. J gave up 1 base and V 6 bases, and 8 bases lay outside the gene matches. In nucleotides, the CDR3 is TGCGCCAGCACCCTGACAGGGATGGGCACAGATACGCAGTATTTT. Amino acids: CASTLTGMGTDTQYF.

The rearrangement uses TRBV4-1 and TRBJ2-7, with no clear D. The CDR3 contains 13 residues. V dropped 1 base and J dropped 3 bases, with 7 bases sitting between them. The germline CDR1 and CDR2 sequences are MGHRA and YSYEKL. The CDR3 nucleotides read TGCGCCAGCAGCCAAGCTGGGTTCTACGAGCAGTACTTC. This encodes CASSQAGFYEQYF.

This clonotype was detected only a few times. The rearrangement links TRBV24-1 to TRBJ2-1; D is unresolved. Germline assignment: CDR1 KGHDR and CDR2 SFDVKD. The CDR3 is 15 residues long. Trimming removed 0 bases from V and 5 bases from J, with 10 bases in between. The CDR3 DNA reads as TGTGCCACCAGTGATTTGAGTGGGTCCCACAATGAGCAGTTCTTC. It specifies CATSDLSGSHNEQFF.

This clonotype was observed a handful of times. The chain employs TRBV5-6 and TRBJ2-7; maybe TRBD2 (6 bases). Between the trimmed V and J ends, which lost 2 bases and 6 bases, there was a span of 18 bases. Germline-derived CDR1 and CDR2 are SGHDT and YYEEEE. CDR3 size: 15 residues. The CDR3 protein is CASSFVGLARPEQYF. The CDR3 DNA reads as TGTGCCAGCAGCTTTGTGGGGCTAGCGAGGCCCGAGCAGTACTTC.

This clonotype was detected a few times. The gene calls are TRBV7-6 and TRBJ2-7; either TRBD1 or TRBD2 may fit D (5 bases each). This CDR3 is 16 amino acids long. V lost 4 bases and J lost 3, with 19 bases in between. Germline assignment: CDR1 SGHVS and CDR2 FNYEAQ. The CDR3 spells CASSSLVGTDNYEQYF. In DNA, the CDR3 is TGTGCCAGCAGCTCACTCGTCGGGACGGATAACTACGAGCAGTACTTC.

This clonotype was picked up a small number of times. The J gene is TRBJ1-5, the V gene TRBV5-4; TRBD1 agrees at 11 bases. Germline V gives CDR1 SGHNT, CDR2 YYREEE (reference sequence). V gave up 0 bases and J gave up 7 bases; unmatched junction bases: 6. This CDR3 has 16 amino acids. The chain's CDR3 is CASSLGGTGGNQPQHF. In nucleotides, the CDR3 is TGTGCCAGCAGCTTGGGGGGGACAGGGGGAAACCAGCCCCAGCATTTT. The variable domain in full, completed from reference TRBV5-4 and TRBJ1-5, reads ETGVTQSPTHLIKTRGQQVTLRCSSQSGHNTVSWYQQALGQGPQFIFQYYREEENGRGNFPPRFSGLQFPNYSSELNVNALELDDSALYLCASSLGGTGGNQPQHFGDGTRLSIL.

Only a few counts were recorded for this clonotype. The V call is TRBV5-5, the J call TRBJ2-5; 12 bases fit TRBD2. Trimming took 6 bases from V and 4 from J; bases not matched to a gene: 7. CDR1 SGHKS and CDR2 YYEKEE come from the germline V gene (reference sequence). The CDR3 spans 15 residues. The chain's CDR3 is CASKLLAGGGETQYF. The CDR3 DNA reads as TGTGCCAGCAAACTACTAGCGGGAGGCGGAGAGACCCAGTACTTC.

Written as DNA, the CDR3 is TGTGCCAGCAGCGCGACCACAGATACGCAGTATTTT. It codes for CASSATTDTQYF. The rearrangement joins TRBV9 to TRBJ2-3, with D uncertain. Germline loops: CDR1 SGDLS, CDR2 YYNGEE. Trimming cost V 3 bases and J 2 bases, with 4 bases left between them. CDR3 length equals 12 residues.

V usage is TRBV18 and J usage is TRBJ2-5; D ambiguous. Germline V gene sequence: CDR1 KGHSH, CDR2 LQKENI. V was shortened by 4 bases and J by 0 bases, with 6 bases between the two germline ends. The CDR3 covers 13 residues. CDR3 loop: CASSRGYQETQYF. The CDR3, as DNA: TGTGCCAGCTCACGCGGTTACCAAGAGACCCAGTACTTC.

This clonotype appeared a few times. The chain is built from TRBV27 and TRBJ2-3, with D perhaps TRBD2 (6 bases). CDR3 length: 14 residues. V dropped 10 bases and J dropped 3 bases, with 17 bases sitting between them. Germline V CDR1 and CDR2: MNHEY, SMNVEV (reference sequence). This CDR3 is CATRGEARTDTQYF. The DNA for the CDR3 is TGTGCCACCCGCGGGGAGGCCCGGACAGATACGCAGTATTTT.

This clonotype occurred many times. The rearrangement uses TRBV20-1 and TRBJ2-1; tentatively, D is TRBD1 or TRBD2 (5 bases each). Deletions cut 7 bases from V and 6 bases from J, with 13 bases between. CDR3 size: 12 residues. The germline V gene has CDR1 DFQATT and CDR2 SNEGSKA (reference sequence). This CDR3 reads CSGPGPINEQFF. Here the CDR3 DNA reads TGCAGTGGACCGGGACCGATCAATGAGCAGTTCTTC.

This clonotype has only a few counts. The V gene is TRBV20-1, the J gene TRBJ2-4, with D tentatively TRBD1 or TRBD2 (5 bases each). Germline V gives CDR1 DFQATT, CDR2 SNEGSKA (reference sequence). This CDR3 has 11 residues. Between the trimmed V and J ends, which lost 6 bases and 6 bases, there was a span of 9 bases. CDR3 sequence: CSAPRGNIQYF. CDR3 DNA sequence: TGCAGTGCCCCGAGGGGAAACATTCAGTACTTC.

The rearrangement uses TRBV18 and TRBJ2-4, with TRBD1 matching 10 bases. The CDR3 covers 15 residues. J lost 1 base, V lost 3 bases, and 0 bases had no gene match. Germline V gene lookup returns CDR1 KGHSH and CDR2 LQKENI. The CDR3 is CASSPGQGAKNIQYF. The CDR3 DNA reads TGTGCCAGCTCACCGGGACAGGGGGCCAAAAACATTCAGTACTTC.

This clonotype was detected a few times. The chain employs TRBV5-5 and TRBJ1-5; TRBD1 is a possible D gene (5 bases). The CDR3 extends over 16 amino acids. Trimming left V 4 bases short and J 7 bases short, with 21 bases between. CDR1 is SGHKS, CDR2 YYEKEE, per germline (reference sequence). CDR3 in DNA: TGTGCCAGCAGCCCCACCGGGGGGGACGGGGTGCAGCCCCAGCATTTT. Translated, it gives CASSPTGGDGVQPQHF.

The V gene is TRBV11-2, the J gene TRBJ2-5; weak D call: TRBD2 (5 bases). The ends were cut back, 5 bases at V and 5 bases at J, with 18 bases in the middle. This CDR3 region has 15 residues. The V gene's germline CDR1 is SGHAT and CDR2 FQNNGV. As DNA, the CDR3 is TGTGCCAGCAGCCCGGGGATAGGGCCTTCCGAGACCCAGTACTTC. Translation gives CASSPGIGPSETQYF.

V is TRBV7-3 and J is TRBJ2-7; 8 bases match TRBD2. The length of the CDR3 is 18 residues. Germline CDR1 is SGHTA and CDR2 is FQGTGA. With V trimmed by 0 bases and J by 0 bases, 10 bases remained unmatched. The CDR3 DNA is TGTGCCAGCAGCTTAACGTCGTCTCGCGGGAGGTCCTCCTACGAGCAGTACTTC. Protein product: CASSLTSSRGRSSYEQYF.